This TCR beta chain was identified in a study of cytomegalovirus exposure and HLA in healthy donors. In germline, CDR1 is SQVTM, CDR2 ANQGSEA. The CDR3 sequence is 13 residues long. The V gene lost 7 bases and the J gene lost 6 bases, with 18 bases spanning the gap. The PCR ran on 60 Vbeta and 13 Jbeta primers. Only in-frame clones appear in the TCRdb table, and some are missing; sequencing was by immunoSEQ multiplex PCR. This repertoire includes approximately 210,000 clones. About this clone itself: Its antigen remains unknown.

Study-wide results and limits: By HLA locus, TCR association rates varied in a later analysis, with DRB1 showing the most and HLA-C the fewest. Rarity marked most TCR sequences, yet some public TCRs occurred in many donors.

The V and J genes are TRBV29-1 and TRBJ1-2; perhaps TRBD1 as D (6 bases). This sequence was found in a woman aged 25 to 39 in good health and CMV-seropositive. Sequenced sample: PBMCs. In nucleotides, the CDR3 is TGCAGCGGCGTCCTGACAGGTGGGGATGGCTACACCTTC. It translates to CSGVLTGGDGYTF. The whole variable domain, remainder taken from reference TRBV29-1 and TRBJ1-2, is SAVISQKPSRDICQRGTSLTIQCQVDSQVTMMFWYRQQPGQSLTLIATANQGSEATYESGFVIDKFPISRPNLTFSTLTVSNMSPEDSSIYLCSGVLTGGDGYTFGSGTRLTVV.